The present T cell receptor (beta chain) was sequenced within a study of OX40 agonist ivuxolimab in advanced cancers. Measured with immunoSEQ multiplex PCR; TCRdb has only the in-frame clones, and not every one. The repertoire holds about 31,000 clones, with around 87% as singletons. V lost 1 base and J lost 4, with 6 bases in between. Germline V gene data show CDR1 as SGHDT and CDR2 as YYEEEE. The CDR3 covers 14 residues. The sample consisted of CD4+ or CD8+ T cells sorted from blood, taken in a trial of the OX40 agonist ivuxolimab. This chain links TRBV5-6 with TRBJ2-6; D gene uncertain. The source is an adult with an advanced solid tumor such as melanoma, head and neck, liver or kidney cancer. The DNA of the CDR3 is TGTGCCAGCAGCTTGTTCGCCGGGGCCAACGTCCTGACTTTC. Encoded protein: CASSLFAGANVLTF. Full variable domain (rest looked up from reference TRBV5-6 and TRBJ2-6): DAGVTQSPTHLIKTRGQQVTLRCSPKSGHDTVSWYQQALGQGPQFIFQYYEEEERQRGNFPDRFSGHQFPNYSSELNVNALLLGDSALYLCASSLFAGANVLTFGAGSRLTVL.